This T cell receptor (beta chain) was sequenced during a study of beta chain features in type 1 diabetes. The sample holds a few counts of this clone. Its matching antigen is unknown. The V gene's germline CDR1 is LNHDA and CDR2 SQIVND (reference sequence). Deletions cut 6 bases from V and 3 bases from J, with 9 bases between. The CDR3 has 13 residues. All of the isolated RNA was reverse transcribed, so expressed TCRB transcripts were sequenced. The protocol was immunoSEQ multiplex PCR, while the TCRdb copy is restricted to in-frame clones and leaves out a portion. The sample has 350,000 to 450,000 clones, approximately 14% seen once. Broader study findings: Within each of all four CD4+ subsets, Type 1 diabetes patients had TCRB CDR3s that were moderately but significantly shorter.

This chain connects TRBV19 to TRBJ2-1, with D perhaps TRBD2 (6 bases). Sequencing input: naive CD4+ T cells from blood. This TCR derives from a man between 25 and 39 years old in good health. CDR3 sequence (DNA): TGTGCCAGTAGCACTAGCAGCTACAATGAGCAGTTCTTC. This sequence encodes CASSTSSYNEQFF.